This entry concerns a single T cell receptor (beta chain). Ages ranged from about 18 to 89 years, with residence in more than 20 US areas. Each participant's cohort was designated according to participant-reported clinical history. This sample stems from a study of blood T cell repertoires in COVID-19. Across the whole study: The cDNA or gDNA used as material had been derived from T cells, B-cell-depleted T cells, or PBMCs.

Methods used by the authors: The assay estimated nucleated cells by amplifying reference gene primers. Sequencing was performed with immunoSEQ multiplex PCR; in TCRdb, only in-frame clones are kept and a portion is missing. V and J calls plus clone size are reproduced from that table; the DNA served to infer D and trimming. The sample holds 140,000 to 150,000 clones; 65% to 85% are singletons and the top ten take 5.5% to 7.5%. The TCR comes from a woman between 45 and 65 years old who had been exposed to COVID-19. The sample consisted of PBMCs or T cells enriched from blood (not recorded which).

CDR3 DNA: TGCGCCAGCAGTGGAGCCGGGGCCTACGAGCAGTACTTC. This encodes CASSGAGAYEQYF. The genes are TRBV10-1 and TRBJ2-7; a possible D gene is TRBD2 (5 bases). There are 13 residues in the CDR3. Germline V gene lookup returns CDR1 WNHNN and CDR2 SYGVQD (reference sequence). Trimming left V 4 bases short and J 2 bases short, with 9 bases between.